This TCR beta chain was observed in a study of T cell changes during pregnancy in multiple sclerosis. This clone was counted a single time. This table comes from immunoSEQ multiplex PCR, and its TCRdb copy is limited to in-frame clones, with some not included. The sample includes tens of thousands of clones, 91% of them seen just once. Germline-derived CDR1 and CDR2 are SGHDT and YYEEEE. Trimming removed 0 bases at V and 2 bases at J, with 9 bases between. The CDR3 length is 15 residues. The sample here was CD8+ T cells from peripheral blood mononuclear cells, taken in the second trimester of pregnancy. J is TRBJ2-1 and V is TRBV5-6; possibly TRBD1 for D (5 bases). The receptor was derived from a female donor with multiple sclerosis, enrolled in a pregnancy study. The CDR3 loop is CASSLVQGPYNEQFF. The CDR3 region has the DNA TGTGCCAGCAGCTTGGTTCAGGGTCCCTACAATGAGCAGTTCTTC.